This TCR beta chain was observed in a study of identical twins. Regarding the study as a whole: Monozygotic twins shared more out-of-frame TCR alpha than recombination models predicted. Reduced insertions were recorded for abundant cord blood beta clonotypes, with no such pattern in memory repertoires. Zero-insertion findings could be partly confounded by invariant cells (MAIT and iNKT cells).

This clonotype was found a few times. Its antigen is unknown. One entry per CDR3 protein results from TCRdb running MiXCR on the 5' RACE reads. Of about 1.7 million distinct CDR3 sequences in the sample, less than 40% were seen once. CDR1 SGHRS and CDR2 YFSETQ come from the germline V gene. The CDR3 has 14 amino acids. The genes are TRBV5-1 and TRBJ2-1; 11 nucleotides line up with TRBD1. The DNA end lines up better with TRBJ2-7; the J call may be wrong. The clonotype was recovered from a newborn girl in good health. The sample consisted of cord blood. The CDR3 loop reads CASRPRTGGNEQYF. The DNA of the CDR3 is TGCGCCAGCAGGCCGAGGACAGGGGGCAATGAGCAGTACTTC.